The clone carrying this T cell receptor (beta chain) was seen a single time. The data stem from a study of blood T cell repertoires in COVID-19. The wider study: COVID-19 samples collected from the United States, Italy and Spain covered acute and convalescent phases. PBMCs, B-cell-depleted T cells, or T cells provided the cDNA or gDNA that made up the material.

After removal of 5 bases from V and 7 bases from J, the junction contained 7 bases not matched to a gene. The CDR3 has 14 amino acids. Germline V gives CDR1 SEHNR, CDR2 FQNEAQ (reference sequence). Original processing notes: Reference gene primer amplification in the assay estimated nucleated cell counts. Sequencing was performed with immunoSEQ multiplex PCR; in TCRdb, only in-frame clones are kept and a portion is missing. V, J and clone size are those of that table, while D and trimming were read from the DNA. The table lists 130,000 or so clones, 70% to 80% of them singletons, with roughly 25% in the top ten.

The sequenced material came from peripheral blood. This TCR came from a human donor in a cohort sampled during active COVID-19. This sequence joins TRBV7-9 and TRBJ1-2; 10 bases are shared with TRBD1. CDR3: CASSPGTGEVGYTF. CDR3 bases: TGTGCCAGCAGCCCCGGGACAGGGGAGGTTGGCTACACCTTC.